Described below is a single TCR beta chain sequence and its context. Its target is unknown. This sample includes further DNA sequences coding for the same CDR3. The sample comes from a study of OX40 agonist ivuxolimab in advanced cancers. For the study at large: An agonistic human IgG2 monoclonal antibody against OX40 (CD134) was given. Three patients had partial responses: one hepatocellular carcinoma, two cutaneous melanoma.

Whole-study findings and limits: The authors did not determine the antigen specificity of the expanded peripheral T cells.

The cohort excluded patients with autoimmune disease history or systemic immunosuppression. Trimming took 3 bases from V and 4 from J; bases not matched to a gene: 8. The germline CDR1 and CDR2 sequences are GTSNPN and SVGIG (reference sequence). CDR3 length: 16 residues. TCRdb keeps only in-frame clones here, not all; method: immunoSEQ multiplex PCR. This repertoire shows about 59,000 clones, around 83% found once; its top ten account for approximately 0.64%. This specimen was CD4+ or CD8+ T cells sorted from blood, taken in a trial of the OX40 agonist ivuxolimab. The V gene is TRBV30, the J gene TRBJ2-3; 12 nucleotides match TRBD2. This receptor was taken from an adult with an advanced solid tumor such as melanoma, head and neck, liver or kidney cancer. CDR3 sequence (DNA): TGTGCCTGGAGCGGGCGACTAGCGGGAGAATCAGATACGCAGTATTTT. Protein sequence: CAWSGRLAGESDTQYF.